The rows below give T cell receptor beta chains drawn from one sample of a study of cytomegalovirus exposure and HLA in healthy donors. TCRdb keeps only in-frame clones here, not all; method: immunoSEQ multiplex PCR. Among 120,000 or so clones listed, about 80% were seen once. What was sequenced was PBMCs. These receptor sequences come from a man aged 45-60 years in good health and CMV-seropositive. Both conserved end residues are part of each CDR3. A D gene is named only where the DNA matches it firmly. Size is stated for part of the rows, as once, few or many counts, or as a class when the clone is expanded.

>TRBV10-3|few|NA|TRBJ1-1
TGTGCCATCAGTGAAGGGGCTGAGGCTTTCTTT
CAISEGAEAFF
>TRBV19|NA|TRBD1|TRBJ2-2
TGTGCCAGTAGTCCAGGGACAGGGGAGAAAAACACCGGGGAGCTGTTTTTT
CASSPGTGEKNTGELFF
>TRBV19|NA|NA|TRBJ1-6
TGTGCCAGTAGTCGAAGAGAGTGGAATTCACCCCTCCACTTT
CASSRREWNSPLHF
>TRBV5-4|NA|NA|TRBJ1-4
TGTGCCAGCAGTAATGACCGCGGAGAAAAACTGTTTTTT
CASSNDRGEKLFF
>TRBV28|NA|NA|TRBJ1-2
TGTGCCAGCAGGGAGACAGGCGACCTTGGCTACACCTTC
CASRETGDLGYTF
>TRBV6-5|NA|TRBD1|TRBJ1-1
TGTGCCAGCAGTTCAGGGGGACAGGGGGCAAGAACTGAAGCTTTCTTT
CASSSGGQGARTEAFF
>TRBV6-1|NA|NA|TRBJ2-7
TGTGCCAGCAGTGGCGGGACGGTTGGTGCCTACGAGCAGTACTTC
CASSGGTVGAYEQYF
>TRBV6-6|few|TRBD2|TRBJ2-3
TGTGCCAGCAGTTCCCTGACTAGCGGCCCCCACGATACGCAGTATTTT
CASSSLTSGPHDTQYF
>TRBV5-1|NA|NA|TRBJ2-2
TGCGCCAGCAGCCTCTTCGCAGGGTCCACCGGGGAGCTGTTTTTT
CASSLFAGSTGELFF
>TRBV4-1|NA|TRBD1|TRBJ2-3
TGCGCCAGCAGCCAAGGACAGGGGGGCACAGATACGCAGTATTTT
CASSQGQGGTDTQYF
>TRBV7-2|NA|TRBD1|TRBJ1-3
TGTGCCAGCAGCTTAAGGGGGACAGGTGGAAACACCATATATTTT
CASSLRGTGGNTIYF
>TRBV30|NA|TRBD2|TRBJ2-3
TGTGCCTGGGCGGGGGGTCCCGGGAGGAGGGTAGATACGCAGTATTTT
CAWAGGPGRRVDTQYF
>TRBV10-3|few|TRBD1|TRBJ2-7
TGTGCCATCGGGACAGGGACCTACGAGCAGTACTTC
CAIGTGTYEQYF
>TRBV5-1|NA|TRBD1|TRBJ1-4
TGCGCCAGCAGCGGGACAGGGGCGTTTAATGAAAAACTGTTTTTT
CASSGTGAFNEKLFF